The present T cell receptor beta chain was sequenced within a study of blood T cells in healthy people across ages. CDR1 is SGHDN, CDR2 FVKESK, per germline. This CDR3 has 15 residues. The V gene lost 0 bases and the J gene lost 7 bases, with 15 bases spanning the gap. Whole-study results and caveats: The authors considered diversity estimates from one million T cells to be underestimates. A strong correlation was seen between TCR beta diversity and naive T cell percentage.

Worth noting for this clonotype: The antigen remains undetermined.

Combining a sample-barcoded 5' primer with a J-beta primer mix, a second PCR ran for roughly 6 to 12 cycles. Sequencing recovered at least 2.5 million CDR3-containing paired-end reads from each sample. TCRdb fed the 5' RACE reads into MiXCR, producing one record per CDR3 protein. The sample contains roughly 1.5 million distinct CDR3 sequences, approximately 43% of which appear only once. The sequence was obtained from a woman between 18 and 30 years old in good health. The gene calls are TRBV14 and TRBJ1-1, with D unclear. The sequencing sample was made of blood. In nucleotides, the CDR3 is TGTGCCAGCAGCCAAGATCGTGTCACAACAAATGAAGCTTTCTTT. Translation: CASSQDRVTTNEAFF.